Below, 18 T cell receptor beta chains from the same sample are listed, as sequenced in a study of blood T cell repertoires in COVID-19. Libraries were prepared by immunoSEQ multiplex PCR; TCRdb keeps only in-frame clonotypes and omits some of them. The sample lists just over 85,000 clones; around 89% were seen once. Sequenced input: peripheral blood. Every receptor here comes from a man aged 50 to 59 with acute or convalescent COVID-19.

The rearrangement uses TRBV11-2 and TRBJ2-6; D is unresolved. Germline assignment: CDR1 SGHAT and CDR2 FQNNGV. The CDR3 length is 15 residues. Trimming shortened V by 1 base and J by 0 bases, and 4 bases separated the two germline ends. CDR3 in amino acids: CASSLGSSGANVLTF. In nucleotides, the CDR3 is TGTGCCAGCAGCTTAGGCAGCTCTGGGGCCAACGTCCTGACTTTC.

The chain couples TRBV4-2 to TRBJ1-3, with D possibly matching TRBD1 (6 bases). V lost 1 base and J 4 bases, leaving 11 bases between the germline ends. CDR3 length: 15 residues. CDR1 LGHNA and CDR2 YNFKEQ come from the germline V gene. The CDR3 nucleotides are TGTGCCAGCAGCCAAGCAGGGGCACAAGGAAACACCATATATTTT. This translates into CASSQAGAQGNTIYF.

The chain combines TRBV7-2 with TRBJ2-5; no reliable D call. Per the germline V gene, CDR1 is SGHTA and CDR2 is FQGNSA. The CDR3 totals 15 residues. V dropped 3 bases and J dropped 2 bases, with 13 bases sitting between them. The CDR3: CASSFRVAEQETQYF. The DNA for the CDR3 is TGTGCCAGCAGCTTCCGGGTGGCGGAACAAGAGACCCAGTACTTC.

The CDR3: CASKEGRGPNQPQHF. The CDR3 coding sequence is TGTGCCAGCAAAGAAGGGAGAGGTCCCAATCAGCCCCAGCATTTT. This chain uses TRBV2 with TRBJ1-5; unclear D gene. The V gene lost 7 bases and the J gene lost 3 bases, with 16 bases spanning the gap. The CDR3 runs 15 residues. In germline, CDR1 is SNHLY, CDR2 FYNNEI.

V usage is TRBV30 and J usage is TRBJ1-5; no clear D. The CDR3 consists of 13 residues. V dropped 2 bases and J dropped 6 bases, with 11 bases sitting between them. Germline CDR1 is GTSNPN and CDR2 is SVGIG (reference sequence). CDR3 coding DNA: TGTGCCTGGAGTTCCGGTGAGAGTCAGCCCCAGCATTTT. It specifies CAWSSGESQPQHF.

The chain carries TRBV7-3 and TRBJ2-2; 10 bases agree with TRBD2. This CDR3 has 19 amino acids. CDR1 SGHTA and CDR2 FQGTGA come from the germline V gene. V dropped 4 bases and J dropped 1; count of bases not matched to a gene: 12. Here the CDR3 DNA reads TGTGCCAGCAGCTCAAAGGGAGCGGGGGGGCCCCTGAACACCGGGGAGCTGTTTTTT. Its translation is CASSSKGAGGPLNTGELFF.

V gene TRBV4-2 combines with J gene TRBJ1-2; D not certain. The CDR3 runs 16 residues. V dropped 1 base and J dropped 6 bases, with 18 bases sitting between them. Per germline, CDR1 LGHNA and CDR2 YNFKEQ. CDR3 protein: CASSQAQQAGGHGYTF. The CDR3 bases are TGTGCCAGCAGCCAAGCCCAGCAGGCAGGAGGGCATGGCTACACCTTC.

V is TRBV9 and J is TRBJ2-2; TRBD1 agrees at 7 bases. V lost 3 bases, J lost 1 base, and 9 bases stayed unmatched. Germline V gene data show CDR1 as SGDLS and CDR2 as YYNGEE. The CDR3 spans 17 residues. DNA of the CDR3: TGTGCCAGCAGCGCCTTAACAGGGGCGGTGAACACCGGGGAGCTGTTTTTT. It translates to CASSALTGAVNTGELFF.

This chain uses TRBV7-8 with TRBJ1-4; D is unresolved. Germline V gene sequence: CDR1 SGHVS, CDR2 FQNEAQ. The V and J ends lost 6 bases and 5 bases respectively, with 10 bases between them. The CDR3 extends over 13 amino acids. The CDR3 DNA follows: TGTGCCAGCAGTAGAGGGAAGAATGAAAAACTGTTTTTT. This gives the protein CASSRGKNEKLFF.

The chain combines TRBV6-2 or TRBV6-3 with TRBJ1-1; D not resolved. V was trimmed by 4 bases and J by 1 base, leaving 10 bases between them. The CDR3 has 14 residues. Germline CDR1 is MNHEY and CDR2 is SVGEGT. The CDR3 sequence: CASSFPRENTEAFF. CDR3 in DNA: TGTGCCAGCAGTTTCCCTCGGGAGAACACTGAAGCTTTCTTT.

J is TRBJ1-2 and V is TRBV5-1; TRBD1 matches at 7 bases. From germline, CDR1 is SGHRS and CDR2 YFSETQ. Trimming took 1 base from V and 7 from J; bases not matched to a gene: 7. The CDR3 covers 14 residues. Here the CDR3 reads CASSLLPGGTGYTF. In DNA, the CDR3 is TGCGCCAGCAGCTTGCTCCCAGGGGGTACTGGCTACACCTTC.

The CDR3 sequence: CASSRPEAGNYGYTF. CDR3 in DNA: TGTGCCAGCAGCCGACCGGAGGCAGGTAACTATGGCTACACCTTC. This chain connects TRBV3-1 (or the pseudogene TRBV3-2) to TRBJ1-2; D not resolved. The CDR3 is 15 residues long. Germline V gene data show CDR1 as LGHDT and CDR2 as YNNKEL (reference sequence). V lost 4 bases, J lost 1 base, and 13 bases lay in between.

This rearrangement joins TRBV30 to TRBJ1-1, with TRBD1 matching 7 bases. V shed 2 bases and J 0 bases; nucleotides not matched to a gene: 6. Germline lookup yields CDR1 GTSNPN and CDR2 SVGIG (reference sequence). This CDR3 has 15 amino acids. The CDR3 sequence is CAWSLGQALNTEAFF. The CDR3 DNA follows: TGTGCCTGGAGTCTAGGACAGGCGCTGAACACTGAAGCTTTCTTT. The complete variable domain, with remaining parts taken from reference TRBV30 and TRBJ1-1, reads SQTIHQWPATLVQPVGSPLSLECTVEGTSNPNLYWYRQAAGRGLQLLFYSVGIGQISSEVPQNLSASRPQDRQFILSSKKLLLSDSGFYLCAWSLGQALNTEAFFGQGTRLTVV.

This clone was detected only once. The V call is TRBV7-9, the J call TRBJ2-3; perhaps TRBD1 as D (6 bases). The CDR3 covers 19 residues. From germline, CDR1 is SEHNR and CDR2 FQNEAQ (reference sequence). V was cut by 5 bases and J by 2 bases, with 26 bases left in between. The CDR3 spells CASSLNRVGQWKSTDTQYF. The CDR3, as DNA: TGTGCCAGCAGCCTCAACAGGGTCGGACAGTGGAAATCCACAGATACGCAGTATTTT.

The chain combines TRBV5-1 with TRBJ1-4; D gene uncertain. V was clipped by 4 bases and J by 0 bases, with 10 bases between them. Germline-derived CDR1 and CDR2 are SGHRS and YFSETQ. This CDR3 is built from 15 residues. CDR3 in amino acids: CASSKSRATNEKLFF. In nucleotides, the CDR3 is TGCGCCAGCAGCAAAAGCCGTGCAACTAATGAAAAACTGTTTTTT. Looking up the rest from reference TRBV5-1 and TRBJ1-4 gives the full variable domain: KAGVTQTPRYLIKTRGQQVTLSCSPISGHRSVSWYQQTPGQGLQFLFEYFSETQRNKGNFPGRFSGRQFSNSRSEMNVSTLELGDSALYLCASSKSRATNEKLFFGSGTQLSVL.

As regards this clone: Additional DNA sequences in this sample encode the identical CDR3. The CDR3 DNA reads TGCGCCAGCAGCTTGGGACTAGGCACAGATACGCAGTATTTT. It yields the protein CASSLGLGTDTQYF. V is TRBV5-1 and J is TRBJ2-3; maybe TRBD2 (6 bases). The germline V gene has CDR1 SGHRS and CDR2 YFSETQ. The germline V and J ends were trimmed by 0 bases and 1 base, with 6 bases remaining between them. The CDR3 is made up of 14 amino acids.

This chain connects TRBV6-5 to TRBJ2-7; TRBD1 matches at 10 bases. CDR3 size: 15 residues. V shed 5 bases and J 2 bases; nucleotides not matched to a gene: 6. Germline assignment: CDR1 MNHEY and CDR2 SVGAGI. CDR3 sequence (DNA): TGTGCCAGCAGTCCCGGGACAGGGGACACCTACGAGCAGTACTTC. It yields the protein CASSPGTGDTYEQYF.

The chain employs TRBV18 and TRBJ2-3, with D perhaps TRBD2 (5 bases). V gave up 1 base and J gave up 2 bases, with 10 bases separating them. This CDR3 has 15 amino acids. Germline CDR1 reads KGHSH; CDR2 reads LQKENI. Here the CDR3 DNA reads TGTGCCAGCTCACCACTAGCGACCATCACAGATACGCAGTATTTT. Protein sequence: CASSPLATITDTQYF.